Reported below is one T cell receptor (beta chain). Its antigen target is currently unknown. Base qualities are not provided; no much larger clone lies one nucleotide away. The CDR3 holds 13 amino acids from the cysteine to the phenylalanine. The retained sequence is limited to the CDR3, 39 bases, with the frame set at the first base. V drops 6 bases and J drops 4 bases, leaving 15 bases in between. The germline V gene (reference sequence) provides CDR1 DFQATT and CDR2 SNEGSKA. These data come from a study of patients and donors after allogeneic stem cell transplantation (TCRdb year 2020). The library was generated by RT-PCR. These reads were obtained on a NextSeq 550. TCRdb redid the processing of the public reads, applying fastp at Q25 and MiXCR, and retained in-frame beta chains. Rows merge per CDR3 protein into single entries with the most common DNA and genes. The sample table holds about a million distinct CDR3 sequences, of which over 15% were seen once. The ten largest make up 5% to 6.5% of the sample.

The chain is encoded by TRBV20-1 joined to TRBJ2-5; the D gene is possibly TRBD1 or TRBD2, with 5 bases matching each. Sequencing was carried out using blood, either unsorted or a sorted T cell fraction (not recorded which). The TCR sequence derives from a human donor who was either an allogeneic HSCT recipient or a stem cell or donor lymphocyte infusion donor (not recorded which). It is not recorded whose cells these are; they may come from a transplant donor. The encoded CDR3 is CSARVGVRETQYF. The DNA sequence is given as TGCAGTGCCAGGGTGGGGGTTCGAGAGACCCAGTACTTC.